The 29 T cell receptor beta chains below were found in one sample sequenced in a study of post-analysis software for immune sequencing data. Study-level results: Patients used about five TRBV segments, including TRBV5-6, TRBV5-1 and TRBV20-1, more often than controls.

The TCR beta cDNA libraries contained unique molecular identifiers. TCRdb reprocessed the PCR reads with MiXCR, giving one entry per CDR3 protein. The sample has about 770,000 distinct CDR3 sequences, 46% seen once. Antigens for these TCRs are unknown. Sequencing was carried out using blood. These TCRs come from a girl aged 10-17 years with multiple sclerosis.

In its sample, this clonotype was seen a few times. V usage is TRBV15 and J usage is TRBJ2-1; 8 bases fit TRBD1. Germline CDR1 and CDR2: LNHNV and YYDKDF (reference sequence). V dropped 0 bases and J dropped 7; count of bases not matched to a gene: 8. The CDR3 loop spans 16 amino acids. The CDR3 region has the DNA TGTGCCACCAGCAGAGATATCCGGACAGGGTCTAATGAGCAGTTCTTC. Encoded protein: CATSRDIRTGSNEQFF.

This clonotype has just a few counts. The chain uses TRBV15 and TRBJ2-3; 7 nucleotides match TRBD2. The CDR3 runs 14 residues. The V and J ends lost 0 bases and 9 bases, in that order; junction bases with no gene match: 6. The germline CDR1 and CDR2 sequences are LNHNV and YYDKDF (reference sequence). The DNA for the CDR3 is TGTGCCACCAGCAGAGATCGGGGGGAACAGACGCAGTATTTT. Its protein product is CATSRDRGEQTQYF.

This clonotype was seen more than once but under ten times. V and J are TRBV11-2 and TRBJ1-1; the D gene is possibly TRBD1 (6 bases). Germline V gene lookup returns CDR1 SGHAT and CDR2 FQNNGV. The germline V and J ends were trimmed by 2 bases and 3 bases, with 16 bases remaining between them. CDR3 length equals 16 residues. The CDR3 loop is CASSLILGGEDTEAFF. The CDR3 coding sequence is TGTGCCAGCAGCTTAATTTTGGGGGGCGAGGACACTGAAGCTTTCTTT.

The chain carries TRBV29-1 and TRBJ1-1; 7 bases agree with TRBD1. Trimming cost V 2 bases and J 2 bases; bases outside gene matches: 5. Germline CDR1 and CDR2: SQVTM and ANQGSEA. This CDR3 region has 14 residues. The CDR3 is CSVERQGTNTEAFF. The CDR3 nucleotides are TGCAGCGTTGAACGACAGGGCACTAACACTGAAGCTTTCTTT.

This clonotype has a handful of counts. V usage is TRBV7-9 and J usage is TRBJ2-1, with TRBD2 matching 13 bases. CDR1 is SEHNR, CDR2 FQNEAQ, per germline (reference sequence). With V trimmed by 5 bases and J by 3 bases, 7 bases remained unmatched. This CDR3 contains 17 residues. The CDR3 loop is CASSRGTSGTIYNEQFF. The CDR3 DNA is TGTGCCAGCAGCCGTGGGACTAGCGGGACTATCTACAATGAGCAGTTCTTC. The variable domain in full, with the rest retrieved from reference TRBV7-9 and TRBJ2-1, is DTGVSQNPRHKITKRGQNVTFRCDPISEHNRLYWYRQTLGQGPEFLTYFQNEAQLEKSRLLSDRFSAERPKGSFSTLEIQRTEQGDSAMYLCASSRGTSGTIYNEQFFGPGTRLTVL.

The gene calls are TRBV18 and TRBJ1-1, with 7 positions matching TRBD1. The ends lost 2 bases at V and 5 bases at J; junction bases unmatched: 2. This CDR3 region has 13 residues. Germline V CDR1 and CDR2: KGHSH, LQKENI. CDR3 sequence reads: CASSPLQGTEAFF. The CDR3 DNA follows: TGTGCCAGCTCACCATTACAGGGGACTGAAGCTTTCTTT.

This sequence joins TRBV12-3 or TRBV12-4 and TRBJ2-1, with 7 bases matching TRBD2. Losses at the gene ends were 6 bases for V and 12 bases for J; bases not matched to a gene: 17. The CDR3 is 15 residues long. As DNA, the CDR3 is TGTGCCAGCAGCACTGGGGGGGGACTCAGTGTGGGGCAGTTCTTC. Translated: CASSTGGGLSVGQFF.

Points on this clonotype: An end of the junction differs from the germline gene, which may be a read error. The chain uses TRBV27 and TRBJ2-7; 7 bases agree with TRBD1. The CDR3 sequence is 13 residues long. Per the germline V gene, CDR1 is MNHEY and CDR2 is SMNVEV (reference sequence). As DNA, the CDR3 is TGTGCCAGCAGCCGACAGGGTTCCTGCGAGCAGTACTTC. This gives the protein CASSRQGSCEQYF.

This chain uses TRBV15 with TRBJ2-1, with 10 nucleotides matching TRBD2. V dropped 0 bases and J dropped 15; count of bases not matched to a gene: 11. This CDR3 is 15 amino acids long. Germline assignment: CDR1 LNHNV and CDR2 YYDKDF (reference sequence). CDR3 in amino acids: CATSRDQPSGSPLFF. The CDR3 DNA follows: TGTGCCACCAGCAGAGATCAGCCTAGCGGGAGCCCTCTGTTCTTC.

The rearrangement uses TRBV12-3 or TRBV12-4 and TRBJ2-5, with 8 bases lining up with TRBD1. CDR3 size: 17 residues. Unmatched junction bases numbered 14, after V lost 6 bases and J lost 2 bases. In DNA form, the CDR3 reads TGTGCCAGCAGCCCGAGGAGTGCAGGGGGCCCTCAAGAGACCCAGTACTTC. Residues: CASSPRSAGGPQETQYF.

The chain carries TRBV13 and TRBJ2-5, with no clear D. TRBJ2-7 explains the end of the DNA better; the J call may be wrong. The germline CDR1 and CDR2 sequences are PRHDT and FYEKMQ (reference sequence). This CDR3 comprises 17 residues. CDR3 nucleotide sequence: TGTGCCAGCAGCCCCGCCCGGTTCAGGCTTCTCGGAAACGAGCAGTACTTC. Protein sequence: CASSPARFRLLGNEQYF.

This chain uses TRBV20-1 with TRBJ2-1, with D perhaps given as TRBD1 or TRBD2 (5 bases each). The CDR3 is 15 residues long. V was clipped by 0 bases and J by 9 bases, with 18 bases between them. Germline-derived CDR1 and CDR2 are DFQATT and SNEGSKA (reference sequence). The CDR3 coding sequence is TGCAGTGCTAGAGATTGGGGATCCCCTGGGGGTGAGCAGTTCTTC. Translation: CSARDWGSPGGEQFF.

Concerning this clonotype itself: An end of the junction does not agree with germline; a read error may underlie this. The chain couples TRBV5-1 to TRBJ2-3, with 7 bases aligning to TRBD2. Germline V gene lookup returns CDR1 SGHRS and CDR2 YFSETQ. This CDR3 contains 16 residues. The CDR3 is CAGSLTGLTSTDTQYF. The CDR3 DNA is TGCGCCGGCAGCTTGACGGGACTAACCAGCACAGATACGCAGTATTTT.

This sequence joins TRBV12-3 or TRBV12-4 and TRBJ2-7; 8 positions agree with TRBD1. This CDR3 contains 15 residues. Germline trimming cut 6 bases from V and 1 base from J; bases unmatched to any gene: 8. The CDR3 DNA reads TGTGCCAGCAGCTCAGGACAGGGAATTTCCTACGAGCAGTACTTC. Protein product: CASSSGQGISYEQYF.

In DNA form, the CDR3 reads TGCAGCTTAAGGACAGGGGCCAGTCCAGATACGCAGTATTTT. Amino acid sequence: CSLRTGASPDTQYF. V usage is TRBV20-1 and J usage is TRBJ2-3, with TRBD1 identical over 9 bases. This CDR3 has 14 amino acids. The germline V gene has CDR1 DFQATT and CDR2 SNEGSKA (reference sequence).

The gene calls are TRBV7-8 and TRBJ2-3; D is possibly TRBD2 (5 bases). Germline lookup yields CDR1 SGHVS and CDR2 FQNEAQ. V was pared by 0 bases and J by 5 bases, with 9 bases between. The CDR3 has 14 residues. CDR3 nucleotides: TGTGCCAGCAGCTTAGCGCCGGGGATAGATACGCAGTATTTT. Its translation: CASSLAPGIDTQYF.

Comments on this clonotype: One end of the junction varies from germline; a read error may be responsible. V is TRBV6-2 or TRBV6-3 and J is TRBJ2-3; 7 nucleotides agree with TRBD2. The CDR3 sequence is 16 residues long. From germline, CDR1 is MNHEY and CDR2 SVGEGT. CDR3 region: CASSTQGRGYTDTRYF. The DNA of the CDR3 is TGTGCCAGCAGTACTCAAGGGCGGGGGTACACAGATACGCGGTATTTT.

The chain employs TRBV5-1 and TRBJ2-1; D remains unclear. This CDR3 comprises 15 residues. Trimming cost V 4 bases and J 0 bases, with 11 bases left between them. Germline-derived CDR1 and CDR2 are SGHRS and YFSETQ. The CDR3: CASSDSRSSYNEQFF. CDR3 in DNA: TGCGCCAGCAGCGATAGTCGGAGCTCCTACAATGAGCAGTTCTTC.

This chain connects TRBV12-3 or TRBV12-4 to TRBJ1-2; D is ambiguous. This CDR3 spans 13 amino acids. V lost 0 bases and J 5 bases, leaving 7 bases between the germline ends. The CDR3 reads CASSLAAAYGYTF. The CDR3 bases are TGTGCCAGCAGTTTAGCGGCAGCATATGGCTACACCTTC.

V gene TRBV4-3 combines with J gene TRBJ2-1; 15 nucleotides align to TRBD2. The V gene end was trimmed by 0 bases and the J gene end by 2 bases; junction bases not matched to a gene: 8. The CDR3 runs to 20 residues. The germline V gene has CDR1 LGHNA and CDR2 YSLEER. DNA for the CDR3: TGCGCCAGCAGCCAAGACGGACTAGCGGGAGGGCCCGGCGCCTACAATGAGCAGTTCTTC. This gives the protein CASSQDGLAGGPGAYNEQFF.

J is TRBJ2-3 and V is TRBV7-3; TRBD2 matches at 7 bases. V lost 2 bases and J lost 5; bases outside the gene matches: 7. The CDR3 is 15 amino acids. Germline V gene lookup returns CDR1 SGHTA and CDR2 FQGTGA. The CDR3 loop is CASSLAGAPGDTQYF. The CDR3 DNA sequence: TGTGCCAGCAGCTTAGCGGGAGCCCCGGGAGATACGCAGTATTTT.

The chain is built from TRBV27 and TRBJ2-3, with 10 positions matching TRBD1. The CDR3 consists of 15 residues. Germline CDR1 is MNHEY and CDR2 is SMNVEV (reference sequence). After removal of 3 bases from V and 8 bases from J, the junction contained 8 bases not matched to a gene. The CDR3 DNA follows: TGTGCCAGCAGTTTGACAGGGGGCTGGGAGGCTACGCAGTATTTT. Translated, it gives CASSLTGGWEATQYF.

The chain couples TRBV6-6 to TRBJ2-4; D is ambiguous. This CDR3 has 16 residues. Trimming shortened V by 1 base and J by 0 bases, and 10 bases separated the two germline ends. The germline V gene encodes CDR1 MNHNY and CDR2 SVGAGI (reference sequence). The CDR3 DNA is TGTGCCAGCAGTTACTTCGTGGACCTAGCCAAAAACATTCAGTACTTC. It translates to CASSYFVDLAKNIQYF.

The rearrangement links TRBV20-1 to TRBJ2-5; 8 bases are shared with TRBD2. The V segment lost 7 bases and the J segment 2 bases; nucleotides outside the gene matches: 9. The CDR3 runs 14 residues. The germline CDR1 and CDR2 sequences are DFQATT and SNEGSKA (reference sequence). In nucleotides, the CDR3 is TGCAGTGGCATACTAGCGGCGGGGCAAGAGACCCAGTACTTC. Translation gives CSGILAAGQETQYF.

CDR3 sequence reads: CASSPGIWQWGYGYTF. The CDR3 DNA sequence: TGTGCCAGCAGCCCCGGGATCTGGCAATGGGGCTATGGCTACACCTTC. V usage is TRBV12-3 or TRBV12-4 and J usage is TRBJ1-2; D is unresolved. The CDR3 length is 16 residues. V lost 6 bases, J lost 4 bases, and 21 bases lay in between.

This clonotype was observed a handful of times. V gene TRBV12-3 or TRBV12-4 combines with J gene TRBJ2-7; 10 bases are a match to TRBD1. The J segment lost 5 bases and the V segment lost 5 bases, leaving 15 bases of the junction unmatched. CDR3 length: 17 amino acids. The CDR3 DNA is TGTGCCAGCAGTCCCGGGACAGGGGTTATAGAGAGTCACGAGCAGTACTTC. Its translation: CASSPGTGVIESHEQYF.

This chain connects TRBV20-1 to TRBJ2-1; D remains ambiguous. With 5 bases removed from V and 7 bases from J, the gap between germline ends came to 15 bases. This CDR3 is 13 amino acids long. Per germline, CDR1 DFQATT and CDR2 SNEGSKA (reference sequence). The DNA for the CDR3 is TGCAGTGCTCCCCTGAGTGGGCGTAATGAGCAGTTCTTC. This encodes CSAPLSGRNEQFF.

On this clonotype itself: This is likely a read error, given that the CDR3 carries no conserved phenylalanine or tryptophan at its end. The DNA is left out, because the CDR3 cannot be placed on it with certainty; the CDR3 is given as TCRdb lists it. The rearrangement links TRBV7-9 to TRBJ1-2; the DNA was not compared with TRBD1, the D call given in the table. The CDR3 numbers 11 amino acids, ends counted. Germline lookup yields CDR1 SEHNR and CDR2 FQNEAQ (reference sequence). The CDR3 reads CVGGSNYGYTC.

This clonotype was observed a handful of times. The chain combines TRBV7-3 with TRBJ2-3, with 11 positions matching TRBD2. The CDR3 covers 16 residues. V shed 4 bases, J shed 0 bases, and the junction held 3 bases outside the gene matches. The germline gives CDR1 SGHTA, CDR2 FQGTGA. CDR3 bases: TGTGCCAGCAGCTCCTTAGCGGGAGGGAGCACAGATACGCAGTATTTT. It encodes CASSSLAGGSTDTQYF. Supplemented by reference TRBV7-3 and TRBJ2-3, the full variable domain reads GAGVSQTPSNKVTEKGKYVELRCDPISGHTALYWYRQSLGQGPEFLIYFQGTGAADDSGLPNDRFFAVRPEGSVSTLKIQRTERGDSAVYLCASSSLAGGSTDTQYFGPGTRLTVL.